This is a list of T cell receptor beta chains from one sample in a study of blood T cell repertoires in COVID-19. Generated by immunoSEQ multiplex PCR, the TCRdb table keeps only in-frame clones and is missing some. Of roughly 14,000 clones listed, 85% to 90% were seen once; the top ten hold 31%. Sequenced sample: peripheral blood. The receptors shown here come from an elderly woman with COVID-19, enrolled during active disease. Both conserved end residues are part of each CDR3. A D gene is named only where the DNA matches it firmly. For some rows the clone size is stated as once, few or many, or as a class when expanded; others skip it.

TGTGCCAGCAGTTCCCTATACACCGGGGAGCTGTTTTTT | CASSSLYTGELFF | TRBJ2-2 | TRBV6-5 | NA | once
TGTGCCAGCAGTTTCGGACTAGCCTACGAGCAGTACTTC | CASSFGLAYEQYF | TRBJ2-7 | TRBV7-9 | TRBD2 | NA
TGTGCCAGCAGCTTCCGGGACAGGGGGTGGGATACGCAGTATTTT | CASSFRDRGWDTQYF | TRBJ2-3 | TRBV5-6 | TRBD1 | NA
TGTGCCAGCAGCCCGAGTGACAGGCTGAACACTGAAGCTTTCTTT | CASSPSDRLNTEAFF | TRBJ1-1 | TRBV3-1/TRBV3-2 | NA | NA
TGTGCCAGCAGTTTATACAGGGGCTCGAACACCGGGGAGCTGTTTTTT | CASSLYRGSNTGELFF | TRBJ2-2 | TRBV28 | TRBD1 | NA
TGTGCCAGCTCACAATACATGGTCCAGGGCCCCAGTGAAAAACTGTTTTTT | CASSQYMVQGPSEKLFF | TRBJ1-4 | TRBV18 | NA | NA
TGTGCCAGCAGCCCCCCAGGCGGGGCCGGGGTGGGGCAGTACTTC | CASSPPGGAGVGQYF | TRBJ2-7 | TRBV28 | NA | NA
TGTGCCAGCAGTGAAGTTGTCCAGGTTTTCGGGCAGTACTTC | CASSEVVQVFGQYF | TRBJ2-7 | TRBV2 | NA | medium-sized
TGTGCAACGGGACAGGGGAGATCCGATGAGCAGTTCTTC | CATGQGRSDEQFF | TRBJ2-1 | TRBV5-4 | TRBD1 | once
TGTGCCAGCAGCGCCCCGGGACAGGGGACTGAAGCTTTCTTT | CASSAPGQGTEAFF | TRBJ1-1 | TRBV9 | TRBD1 | NA
TGTGCCAGCAGCTTGGAACAGTATAGCAATCAGCCCCAGCATTTT | CASSLEQYSNQPQHF | TRBJ1-5 | TRBV5-8 | NA | few
TGTGCCAGCAAGGAAGGACAGGGTTCCCTGGAGACCCAGTACTTC | CASKEGQGSLETQYF | TRBJ2-5 | TRBV27 | TRBD1 | few
TGTGCCAGCAGCGTATTTACTAGTTCGGAGACCCAGTACTTC | CASSVFTSSETQYF | TRBJ2-5 | TRBV9 | NA | NA
TGTGCCAGCAGTTACTCGCGAATGACAGGCAATCAGCCCCAGCATTTT | CASSYSRMTGNQPQHF | TRBJ1-5 | TRBV6-2/TRBV6-3 | NA | NA
TGTGCCATCAGTGTCGACAGGGGGATAGGGAATCAGCCCCAGCATTTT | CAISVDRGIGNQPQHF | TRBJ1-5 | TRBV10-3 | TRBD1 | NA
TGTGCCAGCAGCCAAGCGGGTGATACGCAGTATTTT | CASSQAGDTQYF | TRBJ2-3 | TRBV14 | NA | few
TGTGCCAGCAGCGGAGGACTGAGCAATCAGCCCCAGCATTTT | CASSGGLSNQPQHF | TRBJ1-5 | TRBV7-2 | NA | NA
TGTGCCAGCAGCGCGTACAGGGGGCGCCGGGAAGCTTTCTTT | CASSAYRGRREAFF | TRBJ1-1 | TRBV5-6 | TRBD1 | NA
TGCGCCAGCAGTGCCGACTCAAACACTGAAGCTTTCTTT | CASSADSNTEAFF | TRBJ1-1 | TRBV5-1 | NA | NA
TGTGCCAGCAGCAGGCGCAATTGGGGCTCGGCTGGCTACACCTTC | CASSRRNWGSAGYTF | TRBJ1-2 | TRBV13 | NA | NA
TGCGCCAGCAGCTTGGAGAACCACAGGGGCTCAAACTATGGCTACACCTTC | CASSLENHRGSNYGYTF | TRBJ1-2 | TRBV5-1 | TRBD1 | once
TGCGCCAGCAGCTTGGCTAGCGGGGGGGCCGGGGAGCTGTTTTTT | CASSLASGGAGELFF | TRBJ2-2 | TRBV5-1 | TRBD2 | NA
TGTGCCAGCAGTCCGGAGCCCCCTTCCTGGAAGAGCTCCTATAATTCACCCCTCCACTTT | CASSPEPPSWKSSYNSPLHF | TRBJ1-6 | TRBV27 | NA | few
TGTGCCAGTAGGAATGAAAATCGGGGACTCACAGATACGCAGTATTTT | CASRNENRGLTDTQYF | TRBJ2-3 | TRBV19 | NA | NA
TGTGCCAGCAGCGTTGCCGGGGGTCCCCTCCACTTT | CASSVAGGPLHF | TRBJ1-6 | TRBV9 | NA | few
TGTGCCAGCAGCGTAGGACAGGGTAGCACCGGGGAGCTGTTTTTT | CASSVGQGSTGELFF | TRBJ2-2 | TRBV9 | TRBD1 | NA
TGTGCCAGCAGCCCCGAGGGCCCCGGGACAGGGGGCAAGTACTTC | CASSPEGPGTGGKYF | TRBJ2-5 | TRBV7-2 | TRBD1 | NA
TGTGCCAGCAGTCTTTATCCCAGACTAGCGGGAGAACTAGAGACCCAGTACTTC | CASSLYPRLAGELETQYF | TRBJ2-5 | TRBV27 | TRBD2 | NA
TGTGCCAGCAGCTTAGTAGGACTTAGCACAGATACGCAGTATTTT | CASSLVGLSTDTQYF | TRBJ2-3 | TRBV7-2 | NA | NA
TGTGCCAGCAGGAACAGGGGGCCGCGGGAAAAACTGTTTTTT | CASRNRGPREKLFF | TRBJ1-4 | TRBV2 | TRBD1 | NA
TGCAGTGCTAGTGAGGACAGGGTAAACTACGAGCAGTACTTC | CSASEDRVNYEQYF | TRBJ2-7 | TRBV20-1 | TRBD1 | NA
TGTGCCAGCAGTTCCGGGACTAGCGGGATTGATGAGCAGTTCTTC | CASSSGTSGIDEQFF | TRBJ2-1 | TRBV27 | TRBD2 | NA
TGTGCCAGCAGCTTAGTTCAGGGGGTTCGGTATGGCTACACCTTC | CASSLVQGVRYGYTF | TRBJ1-2 | TRBV7-9 | TRBD1 | NA
TGTGCCAGCAGCCCGCAGAGGGCTAGCGGGGGAGATACGCAGTATTTT | CASSPQRASGGDTQYF | TRBJ2-3 | TRBV14 | TRBD2 | NA
TGCGCCAGCAGCCAAGATAGGGGAGGTGAGCAGTTCTTC | CASSQDRGGEQFF | TRBJ2-1 | TRBV4-3 | NA | NA
TGTGCCACCAGTGATTTGGCTAGCCCCTACAATGAGCAGTTCTTC | CATSDLASPYNEQFF | TRBJ2-1 | TRBV24-1 | NA | NA
TGTGCCAGCAGCCCCGGGGTAGCGGCTGGAAACACCATATATTTT | CASSPGVAAGNTIYF | TRBJ1-3 | TRBV11-3 | NA | NA
TGTGCCAGTCCGCCCGGGACTAGCGGGAGTCGCAATGAGCAGTTCTTC | CASPPGTSGSRNEQFF | TRBJ2-1 | TRBV28 | TRBD2 | NA
TGTGCCACCTCGGACATGAAGAACACTGAAGCTTTCTTT | CATSDMKNTEAFF | TRBJ1-1 | TRBV10-3 | NA | NA
TGTGCCAGCAGCTTGATAGCGGGGGCGAACGAGCAGTACTTC | CASSLIAGANEQYF | TRBJ2-7 | TRBV5-4 | TRBD2 | NA
TGTGCCACCAGCAGAGATCGCGGGACAGACAGGGGAGGACGAGATACGCAGTATTTT | CATSRDRGTDRGGRDTQYF | TRBJ2-3 | TRBV15 | TRBD1 | NA
TGCGCCAGCAGTGAACTTCACGGGGAGCTGTTTTTT | CASSELHGELFF | TRBJ2-2 | TRBV10-1 | NA | few
TGTGCCAGCAGCCATTACGGGACAGTGAACACTGAAGCTTTCTTT | CASSHYGTVNTEAFF | TRBJ1-1 | TRBV7-2 | TRBD1 | NA
TGCGCCAGCAGCCAAATGGACAGTCCAGCTAACTATGGCTACACCTTC | CASSQMDSPANYGYTF | TRBJ1-2 | TRBV5-1 | NA | NA
TGTGCCAGCAGCTTAGGGACAGGGGGCGATCAGCCCCAGCATTTT | CASSLGTGGDQPQHF | TRBJ1-5 | TRBV7-8 | TRBD1 | NA
TGTGCCAGCTCACCAGAGCTTTTAGGACAGGGAGGAAATGAAAAACTGTTTTTT | CASSPELLGQGGNEKLFF | TRBJ1-4 | TRBV18 | TRBD1 | NA
TGTGCCAGCAGTTTAGGGCGGGCATCGGGTTCACCCCTCCACTTT | CASSLGRASGSPLHF | TRBJ1-6 | TRBV28 | NA | NA
TGCGCCAGCAGCCTACTTCCCCCGGGACAGAGCTCCTACAATGAGCAGTTCTTC | CASSLLPPGQSSYNEQFF | TRBJ2-1 | TRBV4-3 | TRBD1 | NA
TGTGCCAGCACCCGGGGGGCGAACACTGAAGCTTTCTTT | CASTRGANTEAFF | TRBJ1-1 | TRBV25-1 | NA | NA
TGTGCCAGCTCACCGGAGGGACAGGGTTCTGGCTACACCTTC | CASSPEGQGSGYTF | TRBJ1-2 | TRBV18 | TRBD1 | NA
TGTGCCAGCAGCTTAGCTCTAGCGGGAGGCTCGTATAGCACAGATACGCAGTATTTT | CASSLALAGGSYSTDTQYF | TRBJ2-3 | TRBV7-9 | TRBD2 | NA
TGTGCCAGCAGTCAAACTAGCGGGGGGGCCGGCACCGGGGAGCTGTTTTTT | CASSQTSGGAGTGELFF | TRBJ2-2 | TRBV2 | TRBD2 | once
TGTGCCAGTAGGGGGACGGTTAGCAATCAGCCCCAGCATTTT | CASRGTVSNQPQHF | TRBJ1-5 | TRBV2 | NA | NA
TGTGCCAGCAGCCAATCCGGTAGGGGGTCTCAAGGTTTCTTC | CASSQSGRGSQGFF | TRBJ2-1 | TRBV3-1/TRBV3-2 | NA | NA
TGTGCCAGCAGTTCCAGGGGTAGCGGGAGTTCCACAGATACGCAGTATTTT | CASSSRGSGSSTDTQYF | TRBJ2-3 | TRBV27 | TRBD2 | NA
TGTGCCAGCAGTTACTCAGTTCTAATGAACACTGAAGCTTTCTTT | CASSYSVLMNTEAFF | TRBJ1-1 | TRBV6-5 | NA | NA
TGTGCCAGCAGCTTGTTTGCGGGGCTCAGCTCCTACAATGAGCAGTTCTTC | CASSLFAGLSSYNEQFF | TRBJ2-1 | TRBV5-4 | NA | NA
TGTGCCAGCAGTCGGGCCGGGGGGGACTATGGCTACACCTTC | CASSRAGGDYGYTF | TRBJ1-2 | TRBV6-2/TRBV6-3 | NA | NA
TGTGCCAGCAGCCAAGAGGGTGCGGGCGAGCAGTACTTC | CASSQEGAGEQYF | TRBJ2-7 | TRBV4-2 | NA | NA